This TCR beta chain appears in the sequencing data of a study of blood T cell repertoires in COVID-19. The J segment lost 2 bases and the V segment lost 4 bases, leaving 5 bases of the junction unmatched. Germline CDR1 and CDR2: SGHNT and YYREEE (reference sequence). The CDR3 spans 17 residues. Method: immunoSEQ multiplex PCR; TCRdb's copy keeps in-frame clones and lacks some. The sample carries over 100,000 clones, around 83% recorded once. Sequenced material: peripheral blood. The clonotype originates from a woman older than 75 with active or convalescent COVID-19. J is TRBJ2-6 and V is TRBV5-4; 11 bases match TRBD1. The CDR3 reads CASSTGTGGPGANVLTF. The CDR3 bases are TGTGCCAGCAGCACCGGGACAGGGGGACCTGGGGCCAACGTCCTGACTTTC.